This passage covers 26 T cell receptor beta chains from one sample sequenced in a study of low-dose radiotherapy and immunotherapy resistance in tumors (dated by TCRdb to between 2022 and 2023). The data were produced on an Illumina HiSeq 2500. First-strand cDNA was synthesized with Superscript III and a set of TRAV- and TRBV-specific primers, covering both TCRalpha and TCRbeta chains. TCRs were amplified with Phusion for approximately 18 PCR cycles, with a constant-region primer paired with the adapter attached to the V primers. TCRdb itself trimmed the public reads at Q25 with fastp, ran MiXCR and retained productive beta chains. CDR3 protein sequences are deduplicated, and each keeps its most common genes and DNA. The sample table shows roughly 60,000 distinct CDR3 sequences, and under 30% are seen once. The top ten clones comprise around 6% of the sample. Per the publication, the time point label means: before trial treatment.

The starting material was PBMCs, obtained before treatment. These receptors all come from a male donor with prostate cancer.

Notes on this clonotype: A far larger clone is only one base removed, so a read error is likely. The chain has TRBV6-6 and TRBJ1-5; 10 positions agree with TRBD1. The CDR3 totals 13 residues. Germline CDR1 is MNHNY and CDR2 is SVGAGI (reference sequence). The CDR3 sequence is CASSAGQGGTQNF. In DNA, the CDR3 is TGTGCCAGTAGTGCAGGACAGGGGGGGACGCAGAATTTT.

The table lists this clonotype with many counts. The gene calls are TRBV5-1 and TRBJ2-3; 9 bases are shared with TRBD2. The germline V gene has CDR1 SGHRS and CDR2 YFSETQ. The CDR3 consists of 16 residues. The V and J ends lost 0 bases and 1 base, in that order; junction bases with no gene match: 3. This CDR3 reads CASSLASGAGTDTQYF. CDR3 sequence (DNA): TGCGCCAGCAGCTTGGCTAGCGGGGCTGGCACAGATACGCAGTATTTT. Full variable domain (missing parts from reference TRBV5-1 and TRBJ2-3): KAGVTQTPRYLIKTRGQQVTLSCSPISGHRSVSWYQQTPGQGLQFLFEYFSETQRNKGNFPGRFSGRQFSNSRSEMNVSTLELGDSALYLCASSLASGAGTDTQYFGPGTRLTVL.

This clonotype was seen more than once but under ten times. This chain uses TRBV6-2 or TRBV6-3 with TRBJ2-2; TRBD2 might be the D (6 bases). The CDR3 runs to 16 residues. V lost 0 bases, J lost 0 bases, and 8 bases lay in between. Germline V gene data show CDR1 as MNHEY and CDR2 as SVGEGT. Here the CDR3 DNA reads TGTGCCAGCAGTTACTCTCCTAGCGCGAACACCGGGGAGCTGTTTTTT. The encoded protein is CASSYSPSANTGELFF.

This clonotype was seen at least ten times. This chain uses TRBV7-9 with TRBJ1-2; D not resolved. Germline V CDR1 and CDR2: SEHNR, FQNEAQ (reference sequence). The germline V and J ends were trimmed by 4 bases and 7 bases, with 13 bases remaining between them. The CDR3 contains 13 residues. The CDR3 DNA follows: TGTGCCAGCAGCTCCCCGTCTTATTTTGGCTACACCTTC. Protein product: CASSSPSYFGYTF.

This clonotype was detected ten times or more. The chain links TRBV5-1 to TRBJ2-7; 7 nucleotides align to TRBD2. Trimming removed 3 bases from V and 3 bases from J; junction bases left unmatched: 3. This CDR3 has 13 residues. Germline lookup yields CDR1 SGHRS and CDR2 YFSETQ. This CDR3 reads CASSSTGGYEQYF. The CDR3 bases are TGCGCCAGCAGCTCGACGGGGGGCTACGAGCAGTACTTC.

As regards this clonotype: This is likely an artifact of a read error, given a far larger clone one base away. The rearrangement links TRBV27 to TRBJ2-5; D may be TRBD2 (5 bases). This CDR3 comprises 16 residues. The germline V gene has CDR1 MNHEY and CDR2 SMNVEV (reference sequence). CDR3 sequence (DNA): TGTGACAGCAGTTTATCCCTCGACGGGATGGGAGAGACCCAGTACTTC. This translates into CDSSLSLDGMGETQYF.

This clonotype occurred many times. This chain joins TRBV3-1 and TRBJ2-7, with D hard to call. V was cut by 3 bases and J by 5 bases, with 14 bases left in between. The germline gives CDR1 LGHDT, CDR2 YNNKEL (reference sequence). The CDR3 contains 14 residues. The CDR3 is CASSQESVYDEQYF. Written as DNA, the CDR3 is TGTGCCAGCAGCCAGGAGTCCGTGTACGACGAGCAGTACTTC.

This clonotype was detected ten times or more. The genes are TRBV7-9 and TRBJ1-6; D remains unclear. Germline V gives CDR1 SEHNR, CDR2 FQNEAQ (reference sequence). The CDR3 totals 11 residues. The V end was cut by 1 base, the J end by 8 bases, with 0 bases between. CDR3 in DNA: TGTGCCAGCAGCTTAGATTCACCCCTCCACTTT. Amino acids: CASSLDSPLHF.

This clonotype was counted a single time. This clone may be a read error of a much larger clone one base away. The chain uses TRBV28 and TRBJ2-3, with D hard to call. Germline CDR1 and CDR2: MDHEN and SYDVKM. This CDR3 region has 15 residues. CDR3 sequence reads: CAGSSYSLRTDTQYF. The CDR3 DNA follows: TGTGCCGGCAGTTCGTACAGTCTACGCACAGATACGCAGTATTTT.

This clonotype turned up a few times. The CDR3 DNA reads as TGCAGCGTTGAGGGCTTAACAAGGGAAAAACTGTTTTTT. The encoded protein is CSVEGLTREKLFF. The rearrangement joins TRBV29-1 to TRBJ1-4; no reliable D call. Trimming cost V 3 bases and J 8 bases, with 13 bases left between them. The V gene's germline CDR1 is SQVTM and CDR2 ANQGSEA. This CDR3 has 13 amino acids.

This clonotype was counted at least ten times. The V call is TRBV24-1, the J call TRBJ2-3; 16 bases align to TRBD2. This CDR3 comprises 17 residues. Germline CDR1 and CDR2: KGHDR and SFDVKD. V lost 3 bases and J lost 4; bases outside the gene matches: 3. CDR3 sequence: CATSDGTSGRASDTQYF. The CDR3 DNA is TGTGCCACCAGTGATGGGACTAGCGGGAGGGCCTCAGATACGCAGTATTTT.

This clonotype was seen repeatedly, ten times or more. This sequence joins TRBV6-6 and TRBJ2-3; D not resolved. Germline V gene data show CDR1 as MNHNY and CDR2 as SVGAGI (reference sequence). Trimming left V 0 bases short and J 2 bases short, with 6 bases between. This CDR3 region has 14 residues. The CDR3 here is CASSYSIFTDTQYF. The CDR3 DNA sequence: TGTGCCAGCAGTTACTCGATTTTCACAGATACGCAGTATTTT.

This clonotype has at least ten counts. The chain is built from TRBV5-4 and TRBJ2-7; possibly TRBD1 or TRBD2 for D (6 bases each). The CDR3 contains 14 residues. CDR1 is SGHNT, CDR2 YYREEE, per germline (reference sequence). V dropped 0 bases and J dropped 6 bases, with 13 bases sitting between them. The CDR3 reads CASSLDPRGREQYF. CDR3 DNA: TGTGCCAGCAGCTTGGATCCCCGGGGGCGCGAGCAGTACTTC.

J is TRBJ2-3 and V is TRBV4-1; 13 bases are shared with TRBD2. CDR3 size: 17 residues. J gave up 1 base and V 3 bases, and 4 bases lay outside the gene matches. Germline CDR1 is MGHRA and CDR2 is YSYEKL. The CDR3 nucleotides read TGCGCCAGCAGCCAGGGACTAGCGGGGCCGCGCACAGATACGCAGTATTTT. It is translated as CASSQGLAGPRTDTQYF.

This clonotype showed up many times. This sequence joins TRBV12-3 or TRBV12-4 and TRBJ1-3; tentatively, D is TRBD1 (6 bases). The CDR3 sequence is 14 residues long. V lost 10 bases and J lost 4, with 17 bases in between. The CDR3 protein is CAIATGMVGNTIYF. For the CDR3, the DNA is TGTGCCATCGCTACAGGGATGGTAGGAAACACCATATATTTT.

In this sample, this clonotype turned up many times. The gene calls are TRBV5-1 and TRBJ2-1; 7 bases fit TRBD2. The junction had 3 bases not matched to a gene; V was cut back by 0 bases and J by 0 bases. Germline-derived CDR1 and CDR2 are SGHRS and YFSETQ. The CDR3 has 16 amino acids. This CDR3 is CASSLEGGSSYNEQFF. The CDR3 DNA sequence: TGCGCCAGCAGCTTGGAGGGCGGGAGCTCCTACAATGAGCAGTTCTTC.

As regards this clonotype: A far larger clone is a single base away, which makes a read error likely. The CDR3 region is CASSLRTSGGWLVEQYF. CDR3 coding DNA: TGTGCCAGCAGCCTGCGGACTAGCGGGGGATGGCTCGTTGAGCAGTACTTC. The chain carries TRBV11-2 and TRBJ2-7, with TRBD2 identical over 13 bases. The CDR3 is made up of 17 amino acids. Germline CDR1 is SGHAT and CDR2 is FQNNGV. J was trimmed by 7 bases and V by 5 bases; bases with no gene match: 14.

This clonotype occurred many times. The chain joins TRBV26 to TRBJ2-3; the table's TRBD2 call for D was not verified on the DNA. TRBV26 is termed a pseudogene. The CDR3 sequence is 16 residues long. CDR3 region: CASRGSSGKGTDTQYF. CDR3 nucleotides: TGTGCCAGCAGGGGCTCTAGCGGGAAGGGCACAGATACGCAGTATTTT.

This clonotype was observed at least ten times. The genes are TRBV5-1 and TRBJ2-3; 9 positions match TRBD1. This CDR3 is 16 amino acids long. The V and J ends lost 4 bases and 3 bases, in that order; junction bases with no gene match: 9. Germline CDR1 SGHRS, CDR2 YFSETQ. The CDR3 DNA reads as TGCGCCAGCAGCGGATGGCAAGGGACAGGGACAGATACGCAGTATTTT. Its translation is CASSGWQGTGTDTQYF.

Relative to its sample, this clonotype is medium-sized. V and J are TRBV5-1 and TRBJ2-1; either TRBD1 or TRBD2 may supply D (6 bases each). The CDR3 sequence is 15 residues long. V dropped 4 bases and J dropped 8 bases, with 19 bases sitting between them. Germline V gene sequence: CDR1 SGHRS, CDR2 YFSETQ. The chain's CDR3 is CASSVTGSKGDEQFF. CDR3 DNA sequence: TGCGCCAGCAGCGTAACCGGGAGTAAGGGGGATGAGCAGTTCTTC.

This clonotype was counted ten times or more. The V and J genes are TRBV19 and TRBJ2-4; tentative D call: TRBD2 (7 bases). The V gene's germline CDR1 is LNHDA and CDR2 SQIVND (reference sequence). V was shortened by 5 bases and J by 1 base, with 18 bases between the two germline ends. The length of the CDR3 is 17 residues. CDR3 residues: CASSLRGGGLAKNIQYF. CDR3 in DNA: TGTGCCAGTAGTCTCCGTGGCGGGGGCCTGGCCAAAAACATTCAGTACTTC.

This clonotype was counted at least ten times. The chain couples TRBV5-1 to TRBJ2-2; D is unclear. The V gene lost 0 bases and the J gene lost 3 bases, with 6 bases spanning the gap. Germline V gene lookup returns CDR1 SGHRS and CDR2 YFSETQ. The CDR3 has 14 amino acids. The chain's CDR3 is CASSLVVDTGELFF. The CDR3 nucleotides are TGCGCCAGCAGCTTGGTGGTCGACACCGGGGAGCTGTTTTTT.

The CDR3 DNA reads TGCAGCGTTGCTCCTAGCGGGAGCAGGTTCGAGCAGTACTTC. Residues: CSVAPSGSRFEQYF. The V and J genes are TRBV29-1 and TRBJ2-7, with TRBD2 identical over 10 bases. CDR3 length equals 14 residues. CDR1 and CDR2 from the germline V gene are SQVTM and ANQGSEA. V gave up 4 bases and J gave up 6 bases; unmatched junction bases: 9.

About this clonotype itself: A far bigger clonotype differs at one base, so this is likely a read error. The genes are TRBV24-1 and TRBJ2-5; 10 positions match TRBD2. Germline V gene data show CDR1 as KGHDR and CDR2 as SFDVKD. V shed 9 bases and J 11 bases; nucleotides not matched to a gene: 8. This CDR3 comprises 12 residues. CDR3 amino acids: CATSSGRGEQYF. The CDR3 DNA sequence: TGTGCCACCTCTAGCGGGAGAGGTGAGCAGTACTTC.

This clonotype was seen repeatedly, ten times or more. This chain links TRBV14 with TRBJ1-4, with D possibly TRBD1 on 5 matching bases. Germline V lookup: CDR1 SGHDN, CDR2 FVKESK. The CDR3 consists of 15 residues. V lost 0 bases, J lost 7 bases, and 12 bases lay in between. In DNA, the CDR3 is TGTGCCAGCAGCCAAGACAGGGCGGTTAGTGAAAAACTGTTTTTT. This encodes CASSQDRAVSEKLFF.

The V and J genes are TRBV20-1 and TRBJ1-1, with 7 bases aligning to TRBD1. The junction had 9 bases not matched to a gene; V was cut back by 4 bases and J by 4 bases. The germline V gene encodes CDR1 DFQATT and CDR2 SNEGSKA (reference sequence). This CDR3 comprises 14 residues. CDR3 bases: TGCAGTGCTATTTACAGGGGCCTCTTCACTGAAGCTTTCTTT. Translating it yields CSAIYRGLFTEAFF.